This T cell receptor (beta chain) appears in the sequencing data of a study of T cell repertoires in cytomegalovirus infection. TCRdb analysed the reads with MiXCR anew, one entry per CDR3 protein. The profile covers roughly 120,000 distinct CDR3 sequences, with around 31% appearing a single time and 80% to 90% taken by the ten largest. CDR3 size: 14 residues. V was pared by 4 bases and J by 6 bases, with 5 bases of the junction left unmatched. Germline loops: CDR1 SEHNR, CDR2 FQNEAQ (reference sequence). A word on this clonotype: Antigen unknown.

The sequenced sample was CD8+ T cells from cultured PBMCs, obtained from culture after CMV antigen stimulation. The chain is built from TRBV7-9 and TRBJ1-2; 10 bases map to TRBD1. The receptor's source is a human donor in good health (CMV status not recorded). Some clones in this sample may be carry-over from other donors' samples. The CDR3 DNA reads TGTGCCAGCAGCTGGGGACAGGGGAAGGATGGCTACACCTTC. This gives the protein CASSWGQGKDGYTF.